These 32 T cell receptor beta chains were all obtained from the same sample, sequenced in a study of cytomegalovirus exposure and HLA in healthy donors. Sequencing used immunoSEQ multiplex PCR; TCRdb keeps in-frame clones, though not all of them. This table has 100,000 or so clones, roughly nine tenths appearing once. Input material: PBMCs. These receptors were taken from a woman aged 18 to 35 in good health and CMV-seropositive.

The genes are TRBV5-1 and TRBJ1-1; no definite D call. CDR3 length: 15 residues. V gave up 0 bases and J gave up 4 bases, with 13 bases separating them. Germline CDR1 is SGHRS and CDR2 is YFSETQ. CDR3 nucleotide sequence: TGCGCCAGCAGCTTGGGCGGGGTGTTGAGCACTGAAGCTTTCTTT. Its protein is CASSLGGVLSTEAFF.

The V call is TRBV1, the J call TRBJ2-3; the table names TRBD2, a call not compared with the DNA. TRBV1 is noted as a pseudogene. This CDR3 spans 14 amino acids. DNA for the CDR3: TGCACCAGCAGCCCCGACGGGGGGGCAGATACGCAGTATTTT. This codes for CTSSPDGGADTQYF.

V and J are TRBV2 and TRBJ2-5; D is perhaps TRBD1 (6 bases). V was trimmed by 8 bases and J by 3 bases, leaving 10 bases between them. The CDR3 is made up of 12 amino acids. Germline CDR1 is SNHLY and CDR2 is FYNNEI. In DNA form, the CDR3 reads TGTGCCAGCCGGACAGATGAAGAGACCCAGTACTTC. Its translation is CASRTDEETQYF.

This sequence joins TRBV6-5 and TRBJ1-3; D is possibly TRBD1 (6 bases). The germline gives CDR1 MNHEY, CDR2 SVGAGI. This CDR3 region has 15 residues. V was pared by 6 bases and J by 0 bases, with 12 bases between. This CDR3 is CASSKQGNSGNTIYF. The CDR3 coding sequence is TGTGCCAGCAGCAAACAGGGAAACTCTGGAAACACCATATATTTT.

This clone was counted once. This chain joins TRBV5-1 and TRBJ2-5; TRBD1 aligns across 7 bases. CDR1 is SGHRS and CDR2 is YFSETQ in the germline V gene. This CDR3 comprises 13 residues. V was clipped by 4 bases and J by 5 bases; unmatched bases: 5. CDR3: CASSETGVETQYF. As DNA, the CDR3 is TGCGCCAGCAGCGAAACAGGGGTTGAGACCCAGTACTTC. Filled out from reference TRBV5-1 and TRBJ2-5, the complete variable domain reads KAGVTQTPRYLIKTRGQQVTLSCSPISGHRSVSWYQQTPGQGLQFLFEYFSETQRNKGNFPGRFSGRQFSNSRSEMNVSTLELGDSALYLCASSETGVETQYFGPGTRLLVL.

The chain joins TRBV19 to TRBJ2-1, with D possibly matching TRBD1 (6 bases). Germline V lookup: CDR1 LNHDA, CDR2 SQIVND (reference sequence). V lost 6 bases and J 2 bases, leaving 14 bases between the germline ends. CDR3 length equals 15 residues. The CDR3 coding sequence is TGTGCCAGTAGGATGGGACAAGAAACCTACAATGAGCAGTTCTTC. Translation gives CASRMGQETYNEQFF.

This clone turned up a few times. The V call is TRBV15, the J call TRBJ2-2; 10 nucleotides line up with TRBD2. This CDR3 contains 15 residues. V dropped 5 bases and J dropped 6; count of bases not matched to a gene: 6. Germline CDR1 is LNHNV and CDR2 is YYDKDF (reference sequence). CDR3 region: CATSSGTSDAGELFF. CDR3 DNA: TGTGCCACCAGCTCCGGGACTAGCGATGCCGGGGAGCTGTTTTTT.

V and J are TRBV19 and TRBJ1-5; 10 nucleotides match TRBD1. With V trimmed by 8 bases and J by 2 bases, 3 bases remained unmatched. Germline-derived CDR1 and CDR2 are LNHDA and SQIVND (reference sequence). The CDR3 extends over 14 amino acids. The chain's CDR3 is CASAGTGGNQPQHF. CDR3 nucleotide sequence: TGTGCCAGTGCTGGGACAGGGGGCAATCAGCCCCAGCATTTT.

The CDR3 nucleotides are TGTGCCAGCAGCCCCCGGACTAGCGGGACATACGAGCAGTACTTC. Its translation is CASSPRTSGTYEQYF. The chain is built from TRBV9 and TRBJ2-7; 12 bases match TRBD2. V lost 4 bases and J lost 4; bases outside the gene matches: 6. This CDR3 contains 15 residues. Germline-derived CDR1 and CDR2 are SGDLS and YYNGEE.

This clone was picked up one time. This chain links TRBV7-2 with TRBJ1-2; no definite D call. Trimming left V 5 bases short and J 2 bases short, with 9 bases between. This CDR3 comprises 13 residues. Germline V gene lookup returns CDR1 SGHTA and CDR2 FQGNSA. In nucleotides, the CDR3 is TGTGCCAGCAGCCCGAGTTCGAACTATGGCTACACCTTC. Amino acids: CASSPSSNYGYTF. Full variable domain (missing parts from reference TRBV7-2 and TRBJ1-2): GAGVSQSPSNKVTEKGKDVELRCDPISGHTALYWYRQSLGQGLEFLIYFQGNSAPDKSGLPSDRFSAERTGGSVSTLTIQRTQQEDSAVYLCASSPSSNYGYTFGSGTRLTVV.

The chain joins TRBV5-1 to TRBJ2-7, with TRBD2 as a possible D gene (6 bases). V was trimmed by 5 bases and J by 2 bases, leaving 11 bases between them. CDR3 length: 13 residues. The germline V gene has CDR1 SGHRS and CDR2 YFSETQ. The CDR3 DNA is TGCGCCAGCAGGTTTAGCGGTACCTACGAGCAGTACTTC. Translation: CASRFSGTYEQYF. Full variable domain (rest looked up from reference TRBV5-1 and TRBJ2-7): KAGVTQTPRYLIKTRGQQVTLSCSPISGHRSVSWYQQTPGQGLQFLFEYFSETQRNKGNFPGRFSGRQFSNSRSEMNVSTLELGDSALYLCASRFSGTYEQYFGPGTRLTVT.

J is TRBJ2-5 and V is TRBV27; 7 bases align to TRBD1. CDR3 size: 18 residues. From germline, CDR1 is MNHEY and CDR2 SMNVEV (reference sequence). The J segment lost 2 bases and the V segment lost 7 bases, leaving 19 bases of the junction unmatched. Here the CDR3 reads CASKYRGLGPLWQETQYF. The CDR3 DNA follows: TGTGCCAGCAAATACAGGGGTTTGGGACCCTTGTGGCAAGAGACCCAGTACTTC.

This clone was observed a handful of times. The chain employs TRBV20-1 and TRBJ2-2; 7 bases are shared with TRBD1. V was pared by 6 bases and J by 6 bases, with 1 base of the junction left unmatched. Germline CDR1 and CDR2: DFQATT and SNEGSKA (reference sequence). This CDR3 is 11 amino acids long. CDR3 DNA sequence: TGCAGTGCCGGGACAGCCGGGGAGCTGTTTTTT. As protein: CSAGTAGELFF.

The chain combines TRBV7-9 with TRBJ1-3; D perhaps matches TRBD1 (6 bases). Germline V CDR1 and CDR2: SEHNR, FQNEAQ (reference sequence). The ends were cut back, 3 bases at V and 4 bases at J, with 13 bases in the middle. The CDR3 loop spans 15 amino acids. DNA for the CDR3: TGTGCCAGCAGCTTCCCCACAGGGACAGGAAACACCATATATTTT. The encoded protein is CASSFPTGTGNTIYF.

The rearrangement links TRBV4-1 to TRBJ1-1; tentatively, D is TRBD1 (6 bases). The V gene lost 11 bases and the J gene lost 4 bases, with 14 bases spanning the gap. The CDR3 covers 12 residues. The germline gives CDR1 MGHRA, CDR2 YSYEKL. The CDR3 region is CAAGVGSTEAFF. CDR3 nucleotides: TGCGCCGCAGGGGTCGGTAGCACTGAAGCTTTCTTT.

The genes are TRBV7-2 and TRBJ2-7, with TRBD2 matching over 7 bases. The trim removed 4 bases at V and 3 bases at J, leaving 9 bases unmatched. Germline-derived CDR1 and CDR2 are SGHTA and FQGNSA. This CDR3 has 15 residues. The chain's CDR3 is CASSSPRGVLYEQYF. The DNA of the CDR3 is TGTGCCAGCAGCTCCCCTCGGGGGGTTCTCTACGAGCAGTACTTC.

This clone is a singleton in its sample. V and J are TRBV27 and TRBJ2-1; 9 bases are a match to TRBD1. The V segment lost 0 bases and the J segment 6 bases; nucleotides outside the gene matches: 9. The CDR3 extends over 17 amino acids. Germline values: CDR1 MNHEY, CDR2 SMNVEV (reference sequence). CDR3 region: CASSLSRTGVRGNEQFF. CDR3 sequence (DNA): TGTGCCAGCAGTTTATCGAGGACAGGGGTAAGGGGCAATGAGCAGTTCTTC.

CDR3 DNA: TGCGCCAGCAGCCAAGGGACAGGGGCGGACGAGCAGTACTTC. Translation: CASSQGTGADEQYF. The V call is TRBV4-1, the J call TRBJ2-7, with 9 nucleotides matching TRBD1. This CDR3 is built from 14 residues. Germline V lookup: CDR1 MGHRA, CDR2 YSYEKL. Trimming removed 1 base from V and 5 bases from J; junction bases left unmatched: 3.

The chain recombines TRBV7-9 with TRBJ2-3; D possibly corresponds to TRBD1 (6 bases). The CDR3 loop spans 15 amino acids. Trimming pared 4 bases from V and 3 bases from J, leaving 14 bases between. From germline, CDR1 is SEHNR and CDR2 FQNEAQ (reference sequence). CDR3 bases: TGTGCCAGCAGCTCACAGTCACAGGGTACAGATACGCAGTATTTT. This codes for CASSSQSQGTDTQYF.

V and J are TRBV5-1 and TRBJ2-7; D remains ambiguous. Trimming took off 0 bases at V and 2 bases at J, with 15 bases between the two ends. The CDR3 totals 16 residues. Germline CDR1 and CDR2: SGHRS and YFSETQ. This CDR3 is CASSLAPIASTYEQYF. In DNA form, the CDR3 reads TGCGCCAGCAGCTTGGCCCCCATAGCCTCGACCTACGAGCAGTACTTC.

The chain couples TRBV5-6 to TRBJ1-2; 7 positions match TRBD1. The V and J ends lost 4 bases and 2 bases, in that order; junction bases with no gene match: 5. Germline CDR1 is SGHDT and CDR2 is YYEEEE. The CDR3 has 14 amino acids. The CDR3, as DNA: TGTGCCAGCAGCCAGGGGACAGCGAACTATGGCTACACCTTC. Protein product: CASSQGTANYGYTF. Looking up the rest from reference TRBV5-6 and TRBJ1-2 gives the full variable domain: DAGVTQSPTHLIKTRGQQVTLRCSPKSGHDTVSWYQQALGQGPQFIFQYYEEEERQRGNFPDRFSGHQFPNYSSELNVNALLLGDSALYLCASSQGTANYGYTFGSGTRLTVV.

The chain employs TRBV19 and TRBJ2-7; no clear D gene. V lost 7 bases and J lost 7, with 23 bases in between. CDR3 length: 15 residues. The germline gives CDR1 LNHDA, CDR2 SQIVND (reference sequence). CDR3 protein: CASTVSAQAVREQYF. DNA of the CDR3: TGTGCCAGTACCGTCTCCGCCCAGGCAGTAAGAGAGCAGTACTTC.

The rearrangement uses TRBV19 and TRBJ2-2; D is ambiguous. The CDR3 length is 11 residues. V lost 3 bases and J lost 6, with 2 bases in between. Germline lookup yields CDR1 LNHDA and CDR2 SQIVND (reference sequence). The CDR3 region is CASSISGELFF. The CDR3 DNA follows: TGTGCCAGTAGTATCTCCGGGGAGCTGTTTTTT.

This chain connects TRBV5-6 to TRBJ1-6; 9 bases line up with TRBD1. There are 13 residues in the CDR3. V gave up 5 bases and J gave up 8 bases; unmatched junction bases: 2. Per germline, CDR1 SGHDT and CDR2 YYEEEE. The CDR3 sequence is CASRRQGDSPLHF. For the CDR3, the DNA is TGTGCCAGCAGGCGACAGGGGGATTCACCCCTCCACTTT.

The chain combines TRBV7-3 with TRBJ2-6; D is perhaps TRBD1 (5 bases). V lost 5 bases, J lost 0 bases, and 14 bases lay in between. This CDR3 region has 17 residues. From germline, CDR1 is SGHTA and CDR2 FQGTGA. The CDR3 sequence: CASSPDSPGSGANVLTF. The CDR3 nucleotides are TGTGCCAGCAGCCCCGACAGCCCCGGCTCTGGGGCCAACGTCCTGACTTTC.

This rearrangement joins TRBV25-1 to TRBJ2-3; unclear D gene. CDR3 length equals 14 residues. From germline, CDR1 is MGHDK and CDR2 SYGVNS. The ends were cut back, 5 bases at V and 1 base at J, with 10 bases in the middle. In nucleotides, the CDR3 is TGTGCCAGCAGTCCCAGACTCGGCACAGATACGCAGTATTTT. It is translated as CASSPRLGTDTQYF.

V usage is TRBV4-1 and J usage is TRBJ1-1; D unclear. Germline loops: CDR1 MGHRA, CDR2 YSYEKL. Deletions cut 4 bases from V and 4 bases from J, with 4 bases between. This CDR3 is built from 11 residues. The CDR3 coding sequence is TGCGCCAGCAGCCTTAGCACTGAAGCTTTCTTT. Its protein product is CASSLSTEAFF.

The chain is built from TRBV19 and TRBJ2-1; 10 bases are a match to TRBD2. J lost 9 bases, V lost 6 bases, and 14 bases had no gene match. The CDR3 sequence is 16 residues long. Germline V lookup: CDR1 LNHDA, CDR2 SQIVND (reference sequence). CDR3 DNA: TGTGCCAGTAGGCGACTCGCGACTAGCGGGTTCGGTGAGCAGTTCTTC. This sequence encodes CASRRLATSGFGEQFF.

This sequence joins TRBV4-1 and TRBJ1-5; 7 nucleotides line up with TRBD1. Germline CDR1 reads MGHRA; CDR2 reads YSYEKL. J gave up 3 bases and V 1 base, and 3 bases lay outside the gene matches. This CDR3 has 15 amino acids. The CDR3 DNA follows: TGCGCCAGCAGCCAAGGACAGGGTAACAATCAGCCCCAGCATTTT. Protein product: CASSQGQGNNQPQHF.

The chain uses TRBV29-1 and TRBJ1-4; D not certain. With 3 bases removed from V and 8 bases from J, the gap between germline ends came to 16 bases. In germline, CDR1 is SQVTM, CDR2 ANQGSEA. This CDR3 is 14 amino acids long. The DNA of the CDR3 is TGCAGCGTTGATATTCCGGGGTTAACAGAAAAACTGTTTTTT. Amino acid sequence: CSVDIPGLTEKLFF.

The chain joins TRBV7-6 to TRBJ2-7; the match to TRBD1 covers 9 bases. Germline CDR1 is SGHVS and CDR2 is FNYEAQ. Trimming at V came to 5 bases and at J to 6 bases, leaving 11 bases not matched to a gene. The CDR3 has 15 amino acids. DNA for the CDR3: TGTGCCAGCAGCCCCCCCGGACAGGGGAGTCGCGAGCAGTACTTC. Protein product: CASSPPGQGSREQYF.

The rearrangement links TRBV29-1 to TRBJ2-7, with D tentatively TRBD1 (5 bases). Trimming pared 6 bases from V and 3 bases from J, leaving 18 bases between. CDR1 SQVTM and CDR2 ANQGSEA come from the germline V gene. The CDR3 spans 14 residues. The CDR3 nucleotides are TGCAGCGTCCATGGCCCCCGACAGTTCTACGAGCAGTACTTC. It codes for CSVHGPRQFYEQYF.